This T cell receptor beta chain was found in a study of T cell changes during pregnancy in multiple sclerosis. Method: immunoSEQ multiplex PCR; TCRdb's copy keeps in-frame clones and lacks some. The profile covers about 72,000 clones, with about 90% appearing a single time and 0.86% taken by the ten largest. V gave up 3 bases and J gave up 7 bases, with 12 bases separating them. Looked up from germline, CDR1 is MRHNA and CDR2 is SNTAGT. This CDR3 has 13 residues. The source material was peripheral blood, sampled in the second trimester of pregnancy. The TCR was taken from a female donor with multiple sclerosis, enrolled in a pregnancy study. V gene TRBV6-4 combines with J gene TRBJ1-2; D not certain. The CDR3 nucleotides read TGTGCCAGCAGTGAGACTTACATCTCTGGCTACACCTTC. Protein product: CASSETYISGYTF.